Presented here are 19 T cell receptor beta chains from one specimen sequenced in a study of cytomegalovirus exposure and HLA in healthy donors. Amplification used 60 Vbeta primers and 13 Jbeta primers. The method was immunoSEQ multiplex PCR; TCRdb's version includes in-frame clones alone and lacks a portion of them. The data hold about 160,000 clones, with approximately 78% observed a single time. Sequencing was performed on PBMCs. The receptor set was obtained from a girl aged 2 to 10 in good health and CMV-seropositive.

There are a few counts of this clone. The sample carries other DNA sequences with the same CDR3. The chain links TRBV30 to TRBJ1-6; perhaps TRBD1 as D (5 bases). The CDR3 is 13 residues long. Trimming took 0 bases from V and 5 from J, leaving 5 bases between them. Per germline, CDR1 GTSNPN and CDR2 SVGIG (reference sequence). The CDR3: CAWSVGDNSPLHF. CDR3 sequence (DNA): TGTGCCTGGAGTGTAGGGGATAATTCACCCCTCCACTTT.

This clone was seen only once. The chain uses TRBV5-1 and TRBJ2-2, with a weak D call TRBD2 (6 bases). The germline CDR1 and CDR2 sequences are SGHRS and YFSETQ. This CDR3 is built from 14 residues. The V end was cut by 0 bases, the J end by 5 bases, with 8 bases between. In DNA form, the CDR3 reads TGCGCCAGCAGCTTGGAGGGAGGAACCGGGGAGCTGTTTTTT. Protein product: CASSLEGGTGELFF.

This chain uses TRBV5-4 with TRBJ1-4, with TRBD1 as a possible D gene (6 bases). Germline V CDR1 and CDR2: SGHNT, YYREEE (reference sequence). The CDR3 runs 14 residues. V was pared by 2 bases and J by 5 bases, with 10 bases between. CDR3 bases: TGTGCCAGCAGCTTAACAGGGCCCAATGAAAAACTGTTTTTT. Encoded protein: CASSLTGPNEKLFF.

The rearrangement uses TRBV28 and TRBJ2-2, with 12 bases matching TRBD2. The V gene end was trimmed by 5 bases and the J gene end by 5 bases; junction bases not matched to a gene: 3. The CDR3 consists of 15 residues. Germline CDR1 reads MDHEN; CDR2 reads SYDVKM. The CDR3 region is CASSAGTSGTGELFF. The DNA for the CDR3 is TGTGCCAGCAGTGCCGGGACTAGCGGGACCGGGGAGCTGTTTTTT.

The chain recombines TRBV12-5 with TRBJ2-7, with TRBD1 identical over 8 bases. The CDR3 has 14 residues. Germline lookup yields CDR1 LGHNT and CDR2 FRNRAP. After removal of 5 bases from V and 1 base from J, the junction contained 4 bases not matched to a gene. CDR3 residues: CASGPGQGSYEQYF. The CDR3 DNA sequence: TGTGCTAGTGGTCCTGGACAGGGTTCCTACGAGCAGTACTTC.

The chain joins TRBV5-4 to TRBJ2-1, with 12 bases fitting TRBD2. V dropped 2 bases and J dropped 0; count of bases not matched to a gene: 9. This CDR3 is 19 amino acids long. Germline CDR1 and CDR2: SGHNT and YYREEE (reference sequence). CDR3 protein: CASSLMGLAGASSYNEQFF. The DNA of the CDR3 is TGTGCCAGCAGCTTAATGGGACTAGCGGGTGCGAGCTCCTACAATGAGCAGTTCTTC.

The chain combines TRBV7-2 with TRBJ2-7, with 9 bases that match TRBD2. This CDR3 has 19 residues. Germline trimming cut 6 bases from V and 2 bases from J; bases unmatched to any gene: 20. The germline V gene has CDR1 SGHTA and CDR2 FQGNSA. This CDR3 is CASRTFTWVSGTSPYEQYF. In DNA form, the CDR3 reads TGTGCCAGCAGAACCTTTACTTGGGTCTCAGGGACTAGCCCCTACGAGCAGTACTTC. The complete variable domain, with remaining parts taken from reference TRBV7-2 and TRBJ2-7, reads GAGVSQSPSNKVTEKGKDVELRCDPISGHTALYWYRQSLGQGLEFLIYFQGNSAPDKSGLPSDRFSAERTGGSVSTLTIQRTQQEDSAVYLCASRTFTWVSGTSPYEQYFGPGTRLTVT.

In its sample, this clone was seen once. The V and J genes are TRBV7-6 and TRBJ2-3; 12 bases are a match to TRBD1. With 2 bases clipped from V and 5 bases from J, the junction kept 8 bases outside the gene matches. There are 17 residues in the CDR3. CDR1 SGHVS and CDR2 FNYEAQ come from the germline V gene. CDR3 sequence reads: CASSLLGTGGWKDTQYF. CDR3 nucleotide sequence: TGTGCCAGCAGCTTACTTGGGACAGGGGGCTGGAAAGATACGCAGTATTTT.

This clone was counted a few times. This rearrangement joins TRBV30 to TRBJ2-5, with D possibly matching TRBD1 (5 bases). The V and J ends lost 3 bases and 7 bases respectively, with 12 bases between them. The CDR3 consists of 12 residues. Per germline, CDR1 GTSNPN and CDR2 SVGIG (reference sequence). This CDR3 is CAWRPTGPTQYF. In DNA, the CDR3 is TGTGCCTGGAGACCTACAGGACCGACCCAGTACTTC.

As to this clone: The junction and the germline gene differ at one end; a read error may be behind it. The chain uses TRBV6-4 and TRBJ2-2; the D gene is possibly TRBD2 (5 bases). Per germline, CDR1 MRHNA and CDR2 SNTAGT. This CDR3 comprises 15 residues. The chain's CDR3 is CASSDSRSAAGRAVF. Here the CDR3 DNA reads TGTGCCAGCAGTGACTCTAGGTCAGCGGCGGGTAGGGCTGTTTTT.

The chain links TRBV30 to TRBJ1-2, with TRBD1 matching 7 bases. The CDR3 consists of 12 residues. Germline CDR1 and CDR2: GTSNPN and SVGIG (reference sequence). Trimming at V came to 5 bases and at J to 4 bases, leaving 4 bases not matched to a gene. Here the CDR3 reads CAWDRAGYGYTF. DNA of the CDR3: TGTGCCTGGGACAGGGCCGGCTATGGCTACACCTTC.

The V gene is TRBV29-1, the J gene TRBJ2-1, with a tentative D call TRBD2 (6 bases). The germline CDR1 and CDR2 sequences are SQVTM and ANQGSEA. The CDR3 contains 14 residues. V shed 6 bases and J shed 2 bases, with 14 bases lying between them. The CDR3 region has the DNA TGCAGCGTCGCGGGGCGCGGAGCCTACAATGAGCAGTTCTTC. Its protein product is CSVAGRGAYNEQFF.

In regard to this clone: One end of the junction is discordant with germline, which a read error may explain. The rearrangement joins TRBV6-1 to TRBJ2-5; D may be TRBD1 (5 bases). CDR3 size: 14 residues. Germline V gives CDR1 MNHNS, CDR2 SASEGT. CDR3 nucleotide sequence: TGTGCCAGCAGCGAAGGTCCAGGGCAAGAGACCCAGTACTTC. This encodes CASSEGPGQETQYF.

This rearrangement joins TRBV5-1 to TRBJ2-2; 8 nucleotides align to TRBD2. The CDR3 consists of 15 residues. The ends lost 1 base at V and 6 bases at J; junction bases unmatched: 5. Germline CDR1 and CDR2: SGHRS and YFSETQ. The CDR3 is CASSLSGRISGELFF. The CDR3 nucleotides read TGCGCCAGCAGCTTGAGCGGGAGAATTTCCGGGGAGCTGTTTTTT.

The chain joins TRBV10-3 to TRBJ1-1; unclear D gene. V was pared by 8 bases and J by 3 bases, with 7 bases between. The germline gives CDR1 ENHRY, CDR2 SYGVKD. The CDR3 has 11 residues. The CDR3 sequence is CAIGVDTEAFF. The CDR3 DNA reads TGTGCCATCGGTGTCGACACTGAAGCTTTCTTT.

J is TRBJ1-2 and V is TRBV13; a weak D match, TRBD1 (6 bases). Germline CDR1 and CDR2: PRHDT and FYEKMQ (reference sequence). V shed 5 bases and J shed 2 bases, with 15 bases lying between them. This CDR3 has 15 amino acids. The DNA for the CDR3 is TGTGCCAGCAGCAGACAGCAGGGGTTAAACTATGGCTACACCTTC. The encoded protein is CASSRQQGLNYGYTF.

This clone appeared once. The chain combines TRBV18 with TRBJ2-1; 9 nucleotides match TRBD2. This CDR3 is built from 18 residues. V gave up 3 bases and J gave up 5 bases; unmatched junction bases: 14. Germline lookup yields CDR1 KGHSH and CDR2 LQKENI. CDR3 region: CASSPGSSGSYYNNEQFF. CDR3 nucleotides: TGTGCCAGCTCACCTGGGAGTAGCGGGAGCTACTACAACAATGAGCAGTTCTTC.

The V and J genes are TRBV30 and TRBJ1-3, with D maybe TRBD1 (5 bases). Germline assignment: CDR1 GTSNPN and CDR2 SVGIG (reference sequence). V lost 1 base and J lost 7, with 8 bases in between. The CDR3 consists of 12 residues. CDR3 nucleotide sequence: TGTGCCTGGAGTGGGGGGGGGAACACCATATATTTT. Translation gives CAWSGGGNTIYF.

This clone was counted a single time. V is TRBV30 and J is TRBJ2-1, with 7 bases lining up with TRBD1. The junction had 5 bases not matched to a gene; V was cut back by 5 bases and J by 7 bases. The V gene's germline CDR1 is GTSNPN and CDR2 SVGIG (reference sequence). The CDR3 contains 12 residues. CDR3 protein: CAWERGLNEQFF. The CDR3 coding sequence is TGTGCCTGGGAAAGGGGGCTTAATGAGCAGTTCTTC.